This T cell receptor beta chain was sequenced for a study of cytomegalovirus exposure and HLA in healthy donors. Points from the study as a whole: Researchers had no immune exposure information except CMV serostatus available. Association of a missense DCLRE1C variant with TCR beta V- and J-gene trimming was reported in a later analysis.

Per germline, CDR1 MNHEY and CDR2 SVGAGI. V shed 8 bases and J 4 bases; nucleotides not matched to a gene: 9. The CDR3 consists of 14 residues. Comments on this clone: The antigen remains unidentified.

It was with 60 Vbeta and 13 Jbeta primers that the PCR ran. Data came from immunoSEQ multiplex PCR; TCRdb stores just in-frame clones and leaves some out. The data hold over 70,000 clones, with 70% observed a single time. Sequenced input: PBMCs. V gene TRBV6-5 combines with J gene TRBJ1-1, with TRBD1 matching over 8 bases. This receptor was identified in a woman in her 50s in good health and CMV-seropositive. The CDR3 bases are TGTGCCAGCGGGGGAGGGACAGGTGGCACTGAAGCTTTCTTT. Its protein is CASGGGTGGTEAFF.